The T cell receptor beta chain described here comes from a study of early T cells in non-severe SARS-CoV-2 infection. TCRdb called the 5' RACE reads again in MiXCR, with one record for every CDR3 protein. This table holds about 28,000 distinct CDR3 sequences, about 4.3% found once. This clonotype was picked up many times. The germline V gene has CDR1 DFQATT and CDR2 SNEGSKA (reference sequence). V was clipped by 5 bases and J by 4 bases, with 23 bases between them. This CDR3 is built from 16 residues. The chain has TRBV20-1 and TRBJ2-5; D could derive from TRBD1 or TRBD2 (5 bases each). This sample comprised whole blood, obtained at baseline. The source is an adult who was a healthcare worker with PCR-confirmed SARS-CoV-2 infection or an uninfected control (not recorded which). The CDR3 loop is CSAHDEGQGTPETQYF. The CDR3, as DNA: TGCAGTGCTCACGATGAGGGGCAGGGAACCCCAGAGACCCAGTACTTC.